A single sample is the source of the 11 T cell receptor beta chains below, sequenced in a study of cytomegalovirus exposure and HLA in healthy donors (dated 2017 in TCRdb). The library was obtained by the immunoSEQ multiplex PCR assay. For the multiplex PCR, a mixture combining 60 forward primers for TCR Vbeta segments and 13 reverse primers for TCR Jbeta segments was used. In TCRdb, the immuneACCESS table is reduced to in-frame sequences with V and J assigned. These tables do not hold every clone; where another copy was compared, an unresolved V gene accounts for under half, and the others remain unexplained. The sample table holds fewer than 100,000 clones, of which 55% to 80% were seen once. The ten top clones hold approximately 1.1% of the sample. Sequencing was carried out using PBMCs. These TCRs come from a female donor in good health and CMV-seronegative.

CDR3 region: CATSGQGGPYSNQPQHF. In nucleotides, the CDR3 is TGTGCCACCAGCGGACAGGGTGGACCATATAGCAATCAGCCCCAGCATTTT. The chain uses TRBV2 and TRBJ1-5, with 8 bases matching TRBD1. This CDR3 comprises 17 residues. J lost 0 bases, V lost 10 bases, and 14 bases had no gene match. Germline V gives CDR1 SNHLY, CDR2 FYNNEI.

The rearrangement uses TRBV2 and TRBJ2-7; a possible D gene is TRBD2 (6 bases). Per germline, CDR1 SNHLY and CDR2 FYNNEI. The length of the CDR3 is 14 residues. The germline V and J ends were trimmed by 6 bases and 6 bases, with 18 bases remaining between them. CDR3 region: CASRTTGTLSEQYF. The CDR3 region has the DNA TGTGCCAGCAGAACTACCGGGACTCTATCCGAGCAGTACTTC.

The CDR3 region is CASSDGQGILYEQYF. The CDR3 DNA reads as TGTGCCAGCAGCGATGGACAGGGGATTCTCTACGAGCAGTACTTC. The chain uses TRBV9 and TRBJ2-7; 9 bases are a match to TRBD1. The V and J ends lost 3 bases and 3 bases, in that order; junction bases with no gene match: 7. Germline V gene lookup returns CDR1 SGDLS and CDR2 YYNGEE. The CDR3 length is 15 residues.

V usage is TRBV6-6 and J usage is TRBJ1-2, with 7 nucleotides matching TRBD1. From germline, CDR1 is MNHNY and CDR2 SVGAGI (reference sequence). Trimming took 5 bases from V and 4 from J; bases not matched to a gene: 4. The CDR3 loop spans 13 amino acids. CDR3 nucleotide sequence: TGTGCCAGCAGTCCGGACAGGCTCTATGGCTACACCTTC. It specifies CASSPDRLYGYTF.

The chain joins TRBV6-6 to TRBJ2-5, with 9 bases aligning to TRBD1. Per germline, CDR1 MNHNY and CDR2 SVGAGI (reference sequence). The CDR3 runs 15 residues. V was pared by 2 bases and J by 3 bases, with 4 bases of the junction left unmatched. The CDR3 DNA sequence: TGTGCCAGCAGTTACGGGGGACAGGGCGAAGAGACCCAGTACTTC. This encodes CASSYGGQGEETQYF.

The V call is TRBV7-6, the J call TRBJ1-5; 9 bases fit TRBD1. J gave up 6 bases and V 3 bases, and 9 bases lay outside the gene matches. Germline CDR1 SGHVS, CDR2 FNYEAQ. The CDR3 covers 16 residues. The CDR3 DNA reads TGTGCCAGCAGCTTTGAAGCCGGGACAGGGCGTCAGCCCCAGCATTTT. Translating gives CASSFEAGTGRQPQHF.

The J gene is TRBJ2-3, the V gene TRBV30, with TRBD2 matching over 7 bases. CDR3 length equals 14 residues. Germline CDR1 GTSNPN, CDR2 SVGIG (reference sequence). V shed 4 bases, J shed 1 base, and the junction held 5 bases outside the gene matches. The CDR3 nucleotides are TGTGCCTGGACGAAGCGGGGAGGCACAGATACGCAGTATTTT. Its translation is CAWTKRGGTDTQYF. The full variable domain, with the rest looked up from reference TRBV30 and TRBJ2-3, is SQTIHQWPATLVQPVGSPLSLECTVEGTSNPNLYWYRQAAGRGLQLLFYSVGIGQISSEVPQNLSASRPQDRQFILSSKKLLLSDSGFYLCAWTKRGGTDTQYFGPGTRLTVL.

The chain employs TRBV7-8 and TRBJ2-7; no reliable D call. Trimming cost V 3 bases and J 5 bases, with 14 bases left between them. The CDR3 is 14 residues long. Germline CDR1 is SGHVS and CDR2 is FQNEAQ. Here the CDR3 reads CASSLESAYHEQYF. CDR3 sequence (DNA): TGTGCCAGCAGCTTGGAAAGCGCCTACCACGAGCAGTACTTC.

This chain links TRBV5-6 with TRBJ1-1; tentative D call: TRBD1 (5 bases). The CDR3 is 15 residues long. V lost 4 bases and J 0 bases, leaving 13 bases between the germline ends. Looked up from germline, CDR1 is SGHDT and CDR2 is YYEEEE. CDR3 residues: CASSPPGTLNTEAFF. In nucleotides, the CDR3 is TGTGCCAGCAGCCCACCCGGGACTTTGAACACTGAAGCTTTCTTT.

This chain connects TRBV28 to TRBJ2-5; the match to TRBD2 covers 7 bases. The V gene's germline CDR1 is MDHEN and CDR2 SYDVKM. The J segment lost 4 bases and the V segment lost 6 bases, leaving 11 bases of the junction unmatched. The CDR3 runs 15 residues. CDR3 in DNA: TGTGCCAGCAGCCTAGCAGGACTAGAGACAGAGACCCAGTACTTC. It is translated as CASSLAGLETETQYF. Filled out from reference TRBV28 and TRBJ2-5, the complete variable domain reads DVKVTQSSRYLVKRTGEKVFLECVQDMDHENMFWYRQDPGLGLRLIYFSYDVKMKEKGDIPEGYSVSREKKERFSLILESASTNQTSMYLCASSLAGLETETQYFGPGTRLLVL.

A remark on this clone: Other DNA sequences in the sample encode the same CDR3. The CDR3 region has the DNA TGTGCCAGCAGCGCTGTCAGGGGCGAGCAGTACTTC. Translation: CASSAVRGEQYF. The V gene is TRBV2, the J gene TRBJ2-7; D may be TRBD1 (6 bases). The germline V and J ends were trimmed by 6 bases and 6 bases, with 12 bases remaining between them. CDR3 length: 12 amino acids. CDR1 is SNHLY and CDR2 is FYNNEI in the germline V gene.